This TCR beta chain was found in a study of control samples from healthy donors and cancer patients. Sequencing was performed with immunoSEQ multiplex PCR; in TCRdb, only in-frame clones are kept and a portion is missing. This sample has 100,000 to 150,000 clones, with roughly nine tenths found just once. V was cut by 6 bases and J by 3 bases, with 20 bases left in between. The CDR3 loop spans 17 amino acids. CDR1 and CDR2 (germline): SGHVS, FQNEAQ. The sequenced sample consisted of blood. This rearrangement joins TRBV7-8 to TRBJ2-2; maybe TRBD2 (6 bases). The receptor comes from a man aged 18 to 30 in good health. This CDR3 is CASRILGLLSDTGELFF. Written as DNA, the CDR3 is TGTGCCAGCAGGATTTTGGGACTCTTGAGCGACACCGGGGAGCTGTTTTTT.